This T cell receptor beta chain was captured by sequencing in a study of OX40 agonist ivuxolimab in advanced cancers. On the study more broadly: In three patients, partial responses were observed, one with hepatocellular carcinoma and two with cutaneous melanoma.

On this clone: No antigen is known for it.

Looked up from germline, CDR1 is MDHEN and CDR2 is SYDVKM. The CDR3 runs 14 residues. V shed 6 bases and J 8 bases; nucleotides not matched to a gene: 4. General study findings and limits: Averaged across samples, CD8+ T cells carried more expanded clones than CD4+ did. Low normalized T-cell clonal expansion was additionally recorded for some nonresponders. Doses of 0.1 to 3.0 mg/kg were accompanied by clonal expansion of CD4+ and CD8+ blood T cells by week 6.

This table comes from immunoSEQ multiplex PCR, and its TCRdb copy is limited to in-frame clones, with some not included. This sample yields roughly 70,000 clones, of which about nine tenths are seen a single time; around 0.31% belongs to the top ten. The chain recombines TRBV28 with TRBJ2-1; 13 nucleotides line up with TRBD2. The material was CD4+ or CD8+ T cells sorted from blood, obtained in a trial of the OX40 agonist ivuxolimab. The clonotype was recovered from an adult with an advanced solid tumor such as melanoma, head and neck, liver or kidney cancer. CDR3 DNA: TGTGCCAGCAGCCGGACTAGCGGGAGTTATGAGCAGTTCTTC. Its translation is CASSRTSGSYEQFF.